This record covers a single T cell receptor (beta chain). This sample was included in a study of blood T cell repertoires in COVID-19. Study-level information: There were acute and convalescent COVID-19 samples, and they came from the United States, Italy and Spain. Sources were T cells, B-cell-depleted T cells, or PBMCs; the material itself was cDNA or gDNA.

The CDR3 is made up of 15 amino acids. V lost 7 bases and J 4 bases, leaving 17 bases between the germline ends. CDR1 LNHDA and CDR2 SQIVND come from the germline V gene (reference sequence). Original methodology: Scientists estimated how many nucleated cells there were by amplifying reference gene primers. TCRdb keeps only in-frame clones here, not all; method: immunoSEQ multiplex PCR. V and J calls and clone size are those listed in that table; D and trimming were worked out from the DNA. This table has some 130,000 clones, 60% to 85% appearing once. Sequenced input: peripheral blood. The clonotype originates from a man older than 75 with acute or convalescent COVID-19. The chain has TRBV19 and TRBJ1-5; D is perhaps TRBD1 (6 bases). The CDR3 bases are TGTGCCAGTAATGCCCAGACAGGACCAAATCAGCCCCAGCATTTT. Its protein is CASNAQTGPNQPQHF.